This entry concerns a single T cell receptor beta chain. A few counts support this clonotype. Which antigen it targets is not known. Per-base quality was not reported, and no clone a single base away is much larger than it. What this sample's treatment or condition label stands for: live attenuated yellow fever vaccine strain. At each blood-draw timepoint, two biological replicates of bulk PBMCs were collected. A standard Ficoll-Paque protocol was used to isolate PBMCs from peripheral blood. RNA was extracted with TriZol from bulk PBMCs, CD4 and CD8 fractions, and dextramer-positive and dextramer-negative fractions. Sequencing used an Illumina NovaSeq 6000. TCR cDNA was made using 5'RACE template switching, a step that added a universal primer site and unique molecular identifiers. cDNA synthesis was primed from both the TCR alpha and TCR beta constant segments. Library amplification involved two PCR steps, and the second step added sample barcodes and sequencing adapters. Sequencing of libraries was done on Illumina HiSeq 2500 (2x100 bp) or NovaSeq (2x150 bp). The original pipeline was this. Reads were demultiplexed and collapsed into UMI consensus sequences with MIGEC, and V(D)J alignment was performed with MiXCR. Vaccine-responding clonotypes were identified with edgeR using replicate PBMC samples, with FDR below 0.01 and a log2 fold change above 5 up to day 15 being required. Each bulk clonotype received a CD4 or CD8 identity based on whether the sequenced CD4 or CD8 repertoire contained that clonotype at higher abundance. The public reads were reanalyzed by TCRdb: fastp trimming at Q25, MiXCR alignment, in-frame beta chains only. Rows merge per CDR3 protein into single entries with the most common DNA and genes. It is TCRdb's table, rather than the study itself, that gives the V and J calls and clone size. The sample has roughly 400,000 distinct CDR3 sequences on record, 15% to 20% of them singletons. The ten largest clones capture 15% to 20% of the sample.

The data are from a study of T cells after yellow fever vaccination (dated by TCRdb to about 2019). Background for the entire study: The SMART-Seq v4 Ultra Low Input RNA kit was used to prepare libraries from fractions with low cell numbers. Blood was drawn at multiple timepoints before and after primary and secondary immunization, with bulk PBMC replicates and cell subsets isolated. Two healthy male donors, one aged 18 to 29 and one aged 30 to 40 years, made up the cohort. To track T-cell clones before and after primary and booster YFV17D yellow fever vaccination, bulk TCR alpha and beta repertoires were sequenced longitudinally. Overall study outcomes, separate from this receptor: After the booster, most of the clones that had expanded following primary vaccination were detected again (approximately 95% of CD4 and around 88% of CD8), which suggests that memory was broadly maintained. Because the study included only two donors, the extent to which the findings can be generalized is limited. Computational filtering was required because FACS-sorted repertoires could contain abundant contaminating clonotypes from the bulk population. Compared with the primary T-cell response, the secondary T-cell response was weaker but faster, peaking on day 5 rather than day 15. A small fraction of clonotypes appeared in both the CD4 and CD8 compartments, likely as a result of convergent recombination.

V sheds 3 bases and J sheds 7 bases, leaving 2 bases between their ends. Measured from the cysteine to the phenylalanine, the CDR3 is 10 residues long. Of all the DNA, just the CDR3 is kept, 30 bases in frame from base 1. Sample: PBMCs, taken before the yellow fever booster vaccination. The sequence was collected from a man aged 18-30 years who received the YFV17D yellow fever vaccine. The chain was built from TRBV12-3 or TRBV12-4 and TRBJ2-3; the D gene is not confidently resolved. The CDR3 region reads CASSFYTQYF. The nucleotide sequence reads TGTGCCAGCAGTTTTTATACGCAGTATTTT.